Following are 15 T cell receptor beta chains from one sample sequenced in a study of blood T cell repertoires in COVID-19. Profiling relied on immunoSEQ multiplex PCR, and the TCRdb table lists in-frame clones only, not all of them. The sample lists about half a million clones, approximately 85% occurring once. Sequenced input: peripheral blood. All receptors derive from a human donor in a cohort sampled during active COVID-19.

The rearrangement joins TRBV5-4 to TRBJ1-4; D possibly corresponds to TRBD1 (5 bases). This CDR3 has 15 amino acids. Trimming removed 4 bases at V and 2 bases at J, with 12 bases between. Germline loops: CDR1 SGHNT, CDR2 YYREEE (reference sequence). DNA of the CDR3: TGTGCCAGCAGCACCGGGACTATCACTAATGAAAAACTGTTTTTT. It codes for CASSTGTITNEKLFF.

V and J are TRBV28 and TRBJ2-7, with 10 bases identical to TRBD1. Germline trimming cut 5 bases from V and 3 bases from J; bases unmatched to any gene: 10. The germline CDR1 and CDR2 sequences are MDHEN and SYDVKM. This CDR3 has 16 amino acids. CDR3 sequence: CASSPPSTGGGYEQYF. The DNA for the CDR3 is TGTGCCAGCAGTCCGCCCTCGACAGGGGGCGGCTACGAGCAGTACTTC.

This chain uses TRBV7-9 with TRBJ2-7; 8 positions match TRBD1. V was pared by 1 base and J by 0 bases, with 2 bases of the junction left unmatched. CDR3 length: 15 residues. The germline V gene has CDR1 SEHNR and CDR2 FQNEAQ (reference sequence). The DNA of the CDR3 is TGTGCCAGCAGCTTAGGGGACAGGAGCTCCTACGAGCAGTACTTC. Amino acids: CASSLGDRSSYEQYF.

The gene calls are TRBV7-9 and TRBJ1-6; TRBD1 might be the D (6 bases). V was trimmed by 1 base and J by 15 bases, leaving 13 bases between them. Germline V lookup: CDR1 SEHNR, CDR2 FQNEAQ (reference sequence). CDR3 size: 13 residues. The CDR3 bases are TGTGCCAGCAGCTTAGGGTCAGGGGTCCTCCTCCACTTT. It codes for CASSLGSGVLLHF.

The chain carries TRBV28 and TRBJ2-3, with 11 bases that match TRBD2. With V trimmed by 10 bases and J by 1 base, 7 bases remained unmatched. Germline V gene lookup returns CDR1 MDHEN and CDR2 SYDVKM. CDR3 length: 15 amino acids. As DNA, the CDR3 is TGTGCCACCCTAGCGGGAGGCCCTCGCACAGATACGCAGTATTTT. It codes for CATLAGGPRTDTQYF.

The J gene is TRBJ2-7, the V gene TRBV7-2; perhaps TRBD2 as D (5 bases). The CDR3 has 15 amino acids. The V end was cut by 1 base, the J end by 0 bases, with 10 bases between. From germline, CDR1 is SGHTA and CDR2 FQGNSA. CDR3 protein: CASSLDWRASYEQYF. DNA of the CDR3: TGTGCCAGCAGCTTAGATTGGCGGGCCTCCTACGAGCAGTACTTC.

This chain uses TRBV29-1 with TRBJ2-7, with D possibly being TRBD2 (7 bases). Germline V gene lookup returns CDR1 SQVTM and CDR2 ANQGSEA. V lost 3 bases to trimming and J lost 0 bases, with 9 bases between them. This CDR3 has 13 amino acids. CDR3 nucleotide sequence: TGCAGCGTTGATGGGGGGGCCTCCTACGAGCAGTACTTC. This translates into CSVDGGASYEQYF.

The chain has TRBV28 and TRBJ1-5, with TRBD1 matching 7 bases. Germline lookup yields CDR1 MDHEN and CDR2 SYDVKM. The CDR3 covers 15 residues. J lost 0 bases, V lost 5 bases, and 4 bases had no gene match. DNA for the CDR3: TGTGCCAGCAGTCCACAGGGGTATAGCAATCAGCCCCAGCATTTT. As protein: CASSPQGYSNQPQHF.

The chain carries TRBV27 and TRBJ2-7; possibly TRBD1 for D (5 bases). Trimming shortened V by 1 base and J by 1 base, and 17 bases separated the two germline ends. This CDR3 has 17 amino acids. CDR1 is MNHEY and CDR2 is SMNVEV in the germline V gene (reference sequence). CDR3 sequence: CASSLYPARELSYEQYF. In DNA form, the CDR3 reads TGTGCCAGCAGTTTATATCCCGCCAGGGAACTTTCCTACGAGCAGTACTTC.

The genes are TRBV9 and TRBJ1-3; D is unclear. The ends were cut back, 0 bases at V and 0 bases at J, with 4 bases in the middle. CDR3 size: 14 residues. Germline V CDR1 and CDR2: SGDLS, YYNGEE. The CDR3 DNA reads TGTGCCAGCAGCGTAGAGCACTCTGGAAACACCATATATTTT. Translated, it gives CASSVEHSGNTIYF.

V usage is TRBV7-3 and J usage is TRBJ2-3, with TRBD2 matching 9 bases. Germline assignment: CDR1 SGHTA and CDR2 FQGTGA. The CDR3 covers 17 residues. Germline trimming cut 5 bases from V and 4 bases from J; bases unmatched to any gene: 13. The CDR3 here is CASSPRIAGAVADTQYF. The CDR3 coding sequence is TGTGCCAGCAGCCCCAGGATAGCGGGAGCCGTGGCAGATACGCAGTATTTT.

The chain uses TRBV19 and TRBJ2-1; D might be TRBD2 (6 bases). CDR1 is LNHDA and CDR2 is SQIVND in the germline V gene (reference sequence). Trimming stripped 5 bases from V and 8 bases from J, with 19 bases between. The CDR3 runs 15 residues. CDR3 in DNA: TGTGCCAGTAGTGCCTCCCCGGGGGTATTCCATGAGCAGTTCTTC. This codes for CASSASPGVFHEQFF. Drawing the rest from reference TRBV19 and TRBJ2-1, the complete variable domain is DGGITQSPKYLFRKEGQNVTLSCEQNLNHDAMYWYRQDPGQGLRLIYYSQIVNDFQKGDIAEGYSVSREKKESFPLTVTSAQKNPTAFYLCASSASPGVFHEQFFGPGTRLTVL.

This clone is a singleton in its sample. V and J are TRBV19 and TRBJ1-1, with no clear D. The length of the CDR3 is 16 residues. Germline V gene data show CDR1 as LNHDA and CDR2 as SQIVND (reference sequence). Trimming removed 7 bases at V and 1 base at J, with 19 bases between. CDR3 nucleotide sequence: TGTGCCAGTACCGTACTGCGCACAGCCACGAACACTGAAGCTTTCTTT. Amino acid sequence: CASTVLRTATNTEAFF.

The CDR3 loop is CASRLQGAGLADTQYF. CDR3 DNA sequence: TGTGCCAGCAGATTGCAAGGGGCGGGACTAGCAGATACGCAGTATTTT. The chain has TRBV5-4 and TRBJ2-3, with TRBD2 matching 8 bases. The germline CDR1 and CDR2 sequences are SGHNT and YYREEE (reference sequence). Trimming cost V 5 bases and J 4 bases; bases outside gene matches: 12. The length of the CDR3 is 16 residues.

The chain recombines TRBV6-5 with TRBJ1-2, with a possible D match to TRBD1 (6 bases). Trimming pared 8 bases from V and 4 bases from J, leaving 11 bases between. The CDR3 is 12 amino acids. Germline loops: CDR1 MNHEY, CDR2 SVGAGI. The CDR3 here is CASSDRIYGYTF. Written as DNA, the CDR3 is TGTGCCAGCTCTGACAGGATCTATGGCTACACCTTC.